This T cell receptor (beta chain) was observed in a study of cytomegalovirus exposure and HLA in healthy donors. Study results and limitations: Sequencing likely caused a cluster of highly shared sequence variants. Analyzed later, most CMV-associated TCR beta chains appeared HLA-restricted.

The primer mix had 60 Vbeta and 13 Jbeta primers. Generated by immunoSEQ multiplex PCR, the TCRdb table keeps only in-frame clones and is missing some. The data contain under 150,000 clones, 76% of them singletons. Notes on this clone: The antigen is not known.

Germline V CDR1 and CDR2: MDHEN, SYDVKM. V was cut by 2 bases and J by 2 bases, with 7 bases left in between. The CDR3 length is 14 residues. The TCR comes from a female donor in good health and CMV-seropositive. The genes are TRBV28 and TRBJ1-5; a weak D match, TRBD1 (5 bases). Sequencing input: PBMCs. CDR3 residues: CASSLRGGNQPQHF. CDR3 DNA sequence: TGTGCCAGCAGTTTAAGGGGTGGCAATCAGCCCCAGCATTTT.